This T cell receptor (beta chain) was documented in a study of T cells after yellow fever vaccination. Study-wide results and limits: One caveat is that FACS-sorted repertoires could contain abundant clonotypes contaminating from the bulk population.

The germline V and J ends were trimmed by 8 bases and 7 bases, with 9 bases remaining between them. The CDR3 has 12 residues. This clonotype has at least ten counts. The target antigen is unknown. TCRdb analysed the 5' RACE reads with MiXCR anew, one entry per CDR3 protein. The top ten hold 2.5% to 3.5% of the sample, which has 300,000 to 400,000 distinct CDR3 sequences, around 13% seen once. This specimen consisted of CD4+ T cells sorted from PBMCs, obtained 15 days after the yellow fever booster vaccination. The V call is TRBV12-3 or TRBV12-4, the J call TRBJ1-6; D is uncertain. The TCR was taken from a man younger than 35 who received the YFV17D yellow fever vaccine. CDR3 bases: TGTGCCAGCGGACTAGGGAATTCACCCCTCCACTTT. This encodes CASGLGNSPLHF.